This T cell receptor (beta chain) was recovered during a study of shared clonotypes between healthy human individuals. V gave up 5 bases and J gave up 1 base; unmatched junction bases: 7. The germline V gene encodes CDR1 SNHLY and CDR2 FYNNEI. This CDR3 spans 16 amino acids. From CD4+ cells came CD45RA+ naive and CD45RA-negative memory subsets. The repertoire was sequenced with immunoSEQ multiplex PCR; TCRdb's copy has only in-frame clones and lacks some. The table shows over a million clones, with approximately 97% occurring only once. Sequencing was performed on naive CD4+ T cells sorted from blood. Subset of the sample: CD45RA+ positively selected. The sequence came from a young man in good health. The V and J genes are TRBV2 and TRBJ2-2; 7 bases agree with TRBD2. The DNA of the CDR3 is TGTGCCAGCAGTTTTGTCGCGGGGGTGAACACCGGGGAGCTGTTTTTT. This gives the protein CASSFVAGVNTGELFF.